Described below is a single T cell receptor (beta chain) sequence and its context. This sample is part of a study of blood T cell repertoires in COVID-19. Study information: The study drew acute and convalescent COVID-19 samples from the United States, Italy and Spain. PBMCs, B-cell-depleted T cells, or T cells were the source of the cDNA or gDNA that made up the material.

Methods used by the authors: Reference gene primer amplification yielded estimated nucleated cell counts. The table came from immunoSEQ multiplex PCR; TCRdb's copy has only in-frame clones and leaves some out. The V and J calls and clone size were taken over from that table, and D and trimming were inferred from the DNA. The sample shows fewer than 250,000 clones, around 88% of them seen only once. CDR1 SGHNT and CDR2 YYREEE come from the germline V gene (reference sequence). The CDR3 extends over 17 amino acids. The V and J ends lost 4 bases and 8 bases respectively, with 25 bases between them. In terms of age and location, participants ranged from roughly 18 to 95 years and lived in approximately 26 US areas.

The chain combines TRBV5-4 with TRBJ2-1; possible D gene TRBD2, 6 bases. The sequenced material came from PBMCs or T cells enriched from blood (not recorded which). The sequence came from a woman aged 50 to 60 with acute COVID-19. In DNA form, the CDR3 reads TGTGCCAGCAGCCCAGGCGGGCAGGCGGGGAGTCTGGATGAGCAGTTCTTC. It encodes CASSPGGQAGSLDEQFF.